This record covers a single T cell receptor (beta chain). What it binds is unknown. The sample comes from a study of CXCR3-negative and CXCR3-positive naive CD8 T cells. Study as a whole: Libraries each contributed about 1.5 +/- 0.3 million TRB reads, for around 150 million in total. Whole-study findings and limits: The majority of assays used fresh PBMCs, and CXCR3 expression partially decreased after cryopreservation.

TRB cDNA was prepared as libraries by UMI-labeled 5' RACE. TCRdb re-called the 5' RACE reads, yielding one record per CDR3 amino acid sequence without DNA. The sample table includes fewer than 55,000 distinct CDR3 sequences. The CDR3 runs to 13 residues. Naive CD8+ T cells were CD45RO-CCR7+CD27+CD95-. Sequencing was performed on naive CXCR3- CD8+ T cells from blood. Subset reported: CD45RO-CCR7+CD27+CD95- naive CD8+ T cells lacking CXCR3 (TNR3-). This TCR derives from a human donor in good health. Some clones in this sample may be carry-over from other donors' samples. The chain couples TRBV12-3 or TRBV12-4 to TRBJ2-5. The CDR3 is CASSENREETQYF.